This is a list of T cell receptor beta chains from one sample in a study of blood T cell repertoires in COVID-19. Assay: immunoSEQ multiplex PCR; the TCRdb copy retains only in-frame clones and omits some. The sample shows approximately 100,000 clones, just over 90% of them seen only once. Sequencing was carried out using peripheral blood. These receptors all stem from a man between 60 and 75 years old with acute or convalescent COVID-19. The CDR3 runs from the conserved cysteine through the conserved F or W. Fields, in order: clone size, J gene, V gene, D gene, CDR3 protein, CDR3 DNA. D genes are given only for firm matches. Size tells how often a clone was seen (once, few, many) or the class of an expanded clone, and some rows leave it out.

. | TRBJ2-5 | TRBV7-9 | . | CASSPLETQYF | TGTGCCAGCAGCCCACTGGAGACCCAGTACTTC
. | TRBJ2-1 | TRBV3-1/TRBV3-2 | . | CASSQGWSSYNEQFF | TGTGCCAGCAGCCAAGGATGGAGCTCCTACAATGAGCAGTTCTTC
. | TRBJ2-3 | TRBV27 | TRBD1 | CASSLKGAGTDTQYF | TGTGCCAGCAGTTTAAAGGGGGCCGGCACAGATACGCAGTATTTT
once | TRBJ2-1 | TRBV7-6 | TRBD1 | CASSATQGAGGNEQFF | TGTGCCAGCAGCGCCACGCAGGGGGCAGGGGGTAATGAGCAGTTCTTC
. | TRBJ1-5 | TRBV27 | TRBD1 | CASSSGGGNQPQHF | TGTGCCAGCAGTTCAGGGGGAGGCAATCAGCCCCAGCATTTT
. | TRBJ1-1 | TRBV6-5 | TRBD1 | CASSFTGGQTEAFF | TGTGCCAGCAGCTTTACAGGGGGCCAGACTGAAGCTTTCTTT
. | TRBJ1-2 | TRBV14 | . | CASSQEGRNLYGYTF | TGTGCCAGCAGCCAGGAGGGACGGAATCTCTATGGCTACACCTTC
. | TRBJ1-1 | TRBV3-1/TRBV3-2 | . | CASSQVSGNTEAFF | TGTGCCAGCAGCCAGGTTTCGGGAAACACTGAAGCTTTCTTT
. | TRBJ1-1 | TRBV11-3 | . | CASSAAPGTEAFF | TGTGCCAGCAGCGCGGCCCCGGGGACTGAAGCTTTCTTT
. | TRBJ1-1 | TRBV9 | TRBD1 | CASSVGQGGRTEAFF | TGTGCCAGCAGCGTAGGACAGGGGGGTCGAACTGAAGCTTTCTTT
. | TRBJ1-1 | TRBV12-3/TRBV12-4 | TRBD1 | CASSEDRRGRAFF | TGTGCCAGCAGTGAGGACAGGAGGGGTAGGGCTTTCTTT
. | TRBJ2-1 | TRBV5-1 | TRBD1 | CASSSHRGSYNEQFF | TGCGCCAGCAGCTCTCACAGGGGGTCCTACAATGAGCAGTTCTTC
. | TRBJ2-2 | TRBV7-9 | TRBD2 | CASSPGGLAGVTGELFF | TGTGCCAGCAGCCCCGGGGGGTTAGCGGGAGTGACCGGGGAGCTGTTTTTT
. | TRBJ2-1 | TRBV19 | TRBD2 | CASTPRLAGESEQFF | TGTGCCAGTACCCCCCGGCTAGCGGGAGAGAGTGAGCAGTTCTTC
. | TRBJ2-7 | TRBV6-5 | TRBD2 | CAGKREETYEQYF | TGTGCCGGGAAGCGGGAGGAAACCTACGAGCAGTACTTC
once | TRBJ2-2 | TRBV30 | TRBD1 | CAWGQGPTNTGELFF | TGTGCCTGGGGACAGGGACCGACGAACACCGGGGAGCTGTTTTTT